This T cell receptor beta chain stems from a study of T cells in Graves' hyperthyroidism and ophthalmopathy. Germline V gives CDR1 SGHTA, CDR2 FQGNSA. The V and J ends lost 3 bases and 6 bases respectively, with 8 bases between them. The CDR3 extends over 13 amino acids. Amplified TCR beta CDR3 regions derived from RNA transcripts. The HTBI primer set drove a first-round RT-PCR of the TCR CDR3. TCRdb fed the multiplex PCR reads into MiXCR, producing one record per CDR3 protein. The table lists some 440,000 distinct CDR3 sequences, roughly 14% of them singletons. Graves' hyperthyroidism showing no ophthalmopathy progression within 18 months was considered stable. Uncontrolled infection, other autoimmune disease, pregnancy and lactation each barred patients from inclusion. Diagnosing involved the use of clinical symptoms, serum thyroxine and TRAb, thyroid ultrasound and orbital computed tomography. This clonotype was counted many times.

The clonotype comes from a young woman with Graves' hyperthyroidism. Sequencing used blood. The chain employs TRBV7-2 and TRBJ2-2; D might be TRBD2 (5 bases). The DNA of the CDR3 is TGTGCCAGCAGCTTTCCGCGGGCCGGGGAGCTGTTTTTT. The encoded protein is CASSFPRAGELFF.